One sample yielded the 24 T cell receptor beta chains listed below, sequenced in a study of blood T cells in healthy people across ages. Primers used in a second PCR of roughly 6 to 11 cycles were a sample-barcoded 5' primer and a J-beta primer mix. TCRdb passed the 5' RACE reads through MiXCR, listing each CDR3 protein once. The sample includes about 580,000 distinct CDR3 sequences, under 55% of them seen just once. The sample consisted of blood. The receptors were sampled from a man older than 75 in good health.

V gene TRBV5-1 combines with J gene TRBJ1-1, with D perhaps matching TRBD1 (6 bases). Trimming took off 3 bases at V and 2 bases at J, with 14 bases between the two ends. CDR3 length equals 15 residues. Germline V CDR1 and CDR2: SGHRS, YFSETQ. CDR3 loop: CASSWTDGGNTEAFF. CDR3 bases: TGCGCCAGCAGCTGGACAGACGGGGGAAACACTGAAGCTTTCTTT.

This chain joins TRBV9 and TRBJ2-7, with 11 bases matching TRBD1. The assigned J gene may be wrong: the sequence end matches TRBJ2-5 better. The germline gives CDR1 SGDLS, CDR2 YYNGEE. This CDR3 spans 15 amino acids. The CDR3 protein is CASSEGQGGRETQYF. DNA of the CDR3: TGTGCCAGCAGCGAGGGACAGGGGGGAAGGGAGACCCAGTACTTC.

CDR3 in amino acids: CSAHGVLYGYTF. The DNA of the CDR3 is TGCAGTGCTCATGGGGTTCTCTATGGCTACACCTTC. This chain links TRBV20-1 with TRBJ1-2; D call uncertain. Trimming removed 5 bases from V and 4 bases from J, with 11 bases in between. Germline assignment: CDR1 DFQATT and CDR2 SNEGSKA (reference sequence). This CDR3 is built from 12 residues.

The J gene is TRBJ1-2, the V gene TRBV20-1; weak D call: TRBD1 (6 bases). Germline V gives CDR1 DFQATT, CDR2 SNEGSKA (reference sequence). The germline V and J ends were trimmed by 5 bases and 3 bases, with 13 bases remaining between them. The CDR3 length is 13 residues. CDR3 region: CSAPLGGYYGYTF. In DNA form, the CDR3 reads TGCAGTGCTCCACTAGGGGGGTACTATGGCTACACCTTC.

V and J are TRBV7-2 and TRBJ2-3, with 9 bases lining up with TRBD2. This CDR3 contains 16 residues. V shed 3 bases, J shed 4 bases, and the junction held 8 bases outside the gene matches. The germline CDR1 and CDR2 sequences are SGHTA and FQGNSA. CDR3 sequence reads: CASSLMTSGRADTQYF. The CDR3 DNA is TGTGCCAGCAGCTTGATGACTAGCGGACGGGCAGATACGCAGTATTTT.

The table lists this clonotype with a few counts. The J gene is TRBJ2-3, the V gene TRBV29-1, with TRBD2 as a possible D gene (6 bases). Germline CDR1 and CDR2: SQVTM and ANQGSEA. This CDR3 contains 14 residues. The V gene lost 3 bases and the J gene lost 4 bases, with 14 bases spanning the gap. DNA for the CDR3: TGCAGCGTTGACCGGGGGAAAGTTTCAGATACGCAGTATTTT. This gives the protein CSVDRGKVSDTQYF.

V and J are TRBV28 and TRBJ2-1; 8 bases agree with TRBD2. J was trimmed by 9 bases and V by 4 bases; bases with no gene match: 8. The CDR3 covers 14 residues. From germline, CDR1 is MDHEN and CDR2 SYDVKM. CDR3 residues: CASSSQLAVGEQFF. Here the CDR3 DNA reads TGTGCCAGCAGTTCCCAACTAGCGGTCGGTGAGCAGTTCTTC.

This clonotype was counted only a few times. This chain connects TRBV7-2 to TRBJ2-7; D gene ambiguous. Trimming left V 5 bases short and J 0 bases short, with 5 bases between. Per germline, CDR1 SGHTA and CDR2 FQGNSA. The CDR3 has 12 amino acids. The CDR3 here is CASSHPSYEQYF. CDR3 DNA sequence: TGTGCCAGCAGCCATCCCTCCTACGAGCAGTACTTC. Full variable domain (missing parts from reference TRBV7-2 and TRBJ2-7): GAGVSQSPSNKVTEKGKDVELRCDPISGHTALYWYRQSLGQGLEFLIYFQGNSAPDKSGLPSDRFSAERTGGSVSTLTIQRTQQEDSAVYLCASSHPSYEQYFGPGTRLTVT.

Notes on this clonotype: With a much larger clone just one base away, this may be a read error. This sequence joins TRBV6-6 and TRBJ1-5, with 7 positions matching TRBD1. The CDR3 length is 17 residues. V dropped 6 bases and J dropped 0; count of bases not matched to a gene: 11. Germline loops: CDR1 MNHNY, CDR2 SVGAGI (reference sequence). The CDR3 DNA reads TGTGCCAGCAGGTACGGCCGGGACAGCTATAGCAATCAGCCCCAGCATTTT. Translation: CASRYGRDSYSNQPQHF.

This clonotype came up a few times. This rearrangement joins TRBV20-1 to TRBJ2-5; TRBD1 might be the D (6 bases). The germline CDR1 and CDR2 sequences are DFQATT and SNEGSKA (reference sequence). This CDR3 has 17 residues. Between the trimmed V and J ends, which lost 0 bases and 0 bases, there was a span of 17 bases. CDR3 sequence (DNA): TGCAGTGCTAGAGATTGGGACACCTTGGGGAACCAAGAGACCCAGTACTTC. Its translation is CSARDWDTLGNQETQYF.

The rearrangement links TRBV7-2 to TRBJ2-1; maybe TRBD1 (5 bases). Per germline, CDR1 SGHTA and CDR2 FQGNSA. CDR3 size: 14 residues. The V end was cut by 7 bases, the J end by 3 bases, with 13 bases between. The CDR3 nucleotides read TGTGCCAGCACCACCGGCCAGGGCTACAATGAGCAGTTCTTC. It codes for CASTTGQGYNEQFF. Based on the CDR3 plus reference TRBV7-2 and TRBJ2-1, the full variable domain is GAGVSQSPSNKVTEKGKDVELRCDPISGHTALYWYRQSLGQGLEFLIYFQGNSAPDKSGLPSDRFSAERTGGSVSTLTIQRTQQEDSAVYLCASTTGQGYNEQFFGPGTRLTVL.

For this clonotype: A read error may explain this, as a much larger clone is one base away. The chain recombines TRBV27 with TRBJ2-3, with TRBD1 identical over 7 bases. The CDR3 length is 12 residues. V lost 6 bases to trimming and J lost 3 bases; unmatched junction nucleotides: 0. Germline CDR1 MNHEY, CDR2 SMNVEV (reference sequence). Here the CDR3 reads CASRTGTDTQYF. Here the CDR3 DNA reads TGTGCCAGCAGGACAGGGACAGATACGCAGTATTTT.

This chain connects TRBV6-2 or TRBV6-3 to TRBJ1-5, with D uncertain. Germline assignment: CDR1 MNHEY and CDR2 SVGEGT. Trimming shortened V by 1 base and J by 7 bases, and 8 bases separated the two germline ends. The CDR3 sequence is 13 residues long. This CDR3 is CASSYFGEQPQHF. The CDR3 DNA sequence: TGTGCCAGCAGTTACTTCGGGGAACAGCCCCAGCATTTT.

This chain connects TRBV7-9 to TRBJ2-7; D is possibly TRBD1 or TRBD2 (5 bases each). The germline CDR1 and CDR2 sequences are SEHNR and FQNEAQ (reference sequence). V was trimmed by 1 base and J by 3 bases, leaving 10 bases between them. The CDR3 is 14 amino acids. CDR3 in DNA: TGTGCCAGCAGCTTAGGGGGGATCCGCTACGAGCAGTACTTC. It translates to CASSLGGIRYEQYF.

As for this clonotype: A read error may be the cause here, since a much bigger clone is one base away. This chain links TRBV4-2 with TRBJ2-1, with D perhaps matching TRBD2 (6 bases). Looked up from germline, CDR1 is LGHNA and CDR2 is YNFKEQ. This CDR3 contains 14 residues. CDR3 DNA: TGTGCCAGCAACCAAGATGGGACTGTCAATGAGCAGTTCTTC. Translation gives CASNQDGTVNEQFF.

The genes are TRBV12-3 or TRBV12-4 and TRBJ1-1, with 8 bases fitting TRBD1. The V segment lost 6 bases and the J segment 1 base; nucleotides outside the gene matches: 10. The CDR3 loop spans 16 amino acids. CDR3 amino acids: CASRHHPGQENTEAFF. CDR3 in DNA: TGTGCCAGCAGACATCACCCGGGACAGGAGAACACTGAAGCTTTCTTT.

The table lists this clonotype with many counts. V is TRBV6-5 and J is TRBJ1-1; D is perhaps TRBD1 (6 bases). The germline V gene encodes CDR1 MNHEY and CDR2 SVGAGI. V lost 7 bases to trimming and J lost 6 bases, with 18 bases between them. This CDR3 is built from 14 residues. The CDR3: CASIKTGQISEAFF. CDR3 coding DNA: TGTGCCAGCATTAAGACAGGACAGATATCTGAAGCTTTCTTT.

This clonotype was observed a single time. One end of the junction is discordant with germline, which a read error may explain. CDR3 sequence: CASSQDPAGGPSGNEQFF. The CDR3 nucleotides read TGTGCCAGCAGTCAAGACCCAGCGGGAGGGCCCTCTGGCAATGAGCAGTTCTTC. This sequence joins TRBV4-2 and TRBJ2-1; 10 nucleotides line up with TRBD2. The germline gives CDR1 LGHNA, CDR2 YNFKEQ. The CDR3 is made up of 18 amino acids.

The chain employs TRBV7-2 and TRBJ2-1, with D possibly TRBD1 on 6 matching bases. V was pared by 7 bases and J by 10 bases, with 14 bases between. Germline values: CDR1 SGHTA, CDR2 FQGNSA. This CDR3 spans 12 amino acids. CDR3 amino acids: CASTMTGTEQFF. DNA of the CDR3: TGTGCCAGCACCATGACCGGGACAGAGCAGTTCTTC.

This clonotype came up a few times. The rearrangement uses TRBV4-3 and TRBJ2-7; 9 bases match TRBD2. Germline CDR1 LGHNA, CDR2 YSLEER. The CDR3 consists of 17 residues. V lost 0 bases and J lost 3; bases outside the gene matches: 9. The CDR3 DNA sequence: TGCGCCAGCAGCCAAGACTCCCCTTTAGCGGGAGACTACGAGCAGTACTTC. Translated: CASSQDSPLAGDYEQYF.

This clonotype has at least ten counts. The chain joins TRBV6-5 to TRBJ2-1, with no clear D. Germline CDR1 reads MNHEY; CDR2 reads SVGAGI. The V end was cut by 0 bases, the J end by 3 bases, with 12 bases between. The CDR3 covers 16 residues. CDR3 region: CASSYSASTFYNEQFF. DNA for the CDR3: TGTGCCAGCAGTTACTCGGCCTCGACGTTCTACAATGAGCAGTTCTTC.

This clonotype was recorded a few times. CDR3 sequence: CAIGVEKLFF. As DNA, the CDR3 is TGTGCCATCGGGGTCGAAAAACTGTTTTTT. The chain recombines TRBV28 with TRBJ1-4; no reliable D call. Trimming removed 10 bases at V and 8 bases at J, with 8 bases between. In germline, CDR1 is MDHEN, CDR2 SYDVKM. The CDR3 is 10 amino acids.

The chain links TRBV5-1 to TRBJ2-2; TRBD1 matches at 12 bases. CDR3 length: 15 amino acids. Germline assignment: CDR1 SGHRS and CDR2 YFSETQ. Losses at the gene ends were 8 bases for V and 7 bases for J; bases not matched to a gene: 9. The CDR3 sequence is CASTKGQGAFGELFF. In nucleotides, the CDR3 is TGCGCCAGTACCAAGGGACAGGGGGCGTTCGGGGAGCTGTTTTTT. Full variable domain (missing parts from reference TRBV5-1 and TRBJ2-2): KAGVTQTPRYLIKTRGQQVTLSCSPISGHRSVSWYQQTPGQGLQFLFEYFSETQRNKGNFPGRFSGRQFSNSRSEMNVSTLELGDSALYLCASTKGQGAFGELFFGEGSRLTVL.

This clonotype has only a few counts. The chain carries TRBV29-1 and TRBJ2-7; TRBD1 matches 10 bases. The CDR3 length is 13 residues. Germline V CDR1 and CDR2: SQVTM, ANQGSEA. V was pared by 7 bases and J by 5 bases, with 8 bases of the junction left unmatched. CDR3 in amino acids: CSAKRTGGDEQYF. CDR3 in DNA: TGCAGCGCGAAGAGGACAGGGGGGGACGAGCAGTACTTC.